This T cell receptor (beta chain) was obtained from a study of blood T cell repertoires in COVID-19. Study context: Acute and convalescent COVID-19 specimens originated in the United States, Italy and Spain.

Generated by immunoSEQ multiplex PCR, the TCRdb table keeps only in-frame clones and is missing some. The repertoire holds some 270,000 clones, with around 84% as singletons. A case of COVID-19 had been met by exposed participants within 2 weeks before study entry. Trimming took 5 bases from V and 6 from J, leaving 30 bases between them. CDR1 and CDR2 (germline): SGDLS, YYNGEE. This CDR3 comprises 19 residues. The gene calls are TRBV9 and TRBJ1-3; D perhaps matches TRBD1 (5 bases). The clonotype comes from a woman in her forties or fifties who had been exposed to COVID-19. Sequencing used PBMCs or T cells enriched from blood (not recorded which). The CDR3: CASRPLPWPGPGEKNTIYF. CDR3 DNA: TGTGCCAGCAGACCCCTCCCTTGGCCGGGGCCGGGAGAGAAAAACACCATATATTTT.